The 5 T cell receptor beta chains below were found in one sample sequenced in a study of CD8+CD57+ T cells in acquired aplastic anemia. Genomic DNA, serving as template, underwent TCR beta VDJ and CDR3 profiling. MiXCR was run by TCRdb on the reads, yielding one entry per CDR3 protein. The sample shows roughly 420,000 distinct CDR3 sequences, under 80% of them seen only once. The sequencing input was sorted CD4+, CD8+, or CD8+CD57+ T cells (not recorded which) from PBMCs. These receptors were obtained from a human donor in good health, serving as a control.

This clonotype was seen only a few times. The chain recombines TRBV29-1 with TRBJ2-1; 12 nucleotides match TRBD2. The germline gives CDR1 SQVTM, CDR2 ANQGSEA. The CDR3 is 14 residues long. V lost 6 bases and J lost 9; bases outside the gene matches: 9. The CDR3 reads CSVLTGLAGSEQFF. The CDR3 DNA sequence: TGCAGCGTCCTCACCGGACTAGCGGGGAGTGAGCAGTTCTTC.

Concerning this clonotype: Germline and junction disagree at one end, which may indicate a read error. V usage is TRBV12-3 or TRBV12-4 and J usage is TRBJ1-5; D not resolved. The CDR3 runs to 14 residues. CDR3 nucleotide sequence: TGTGCCATCAGTGAAGGGTTATCGGGTCAGCCCCAGCATTTT. This translates into CAISEGLSGQPQHF.

This clonotype is a singleton in its sample. The chain carries TRBV12-3 or TRBV12-4 and TRBJ2-3, with TRBD2 matching 14 bases. V shed 7 bases and J 1 base; nucleotides not matched to a gene: 13. This CDR3 is 19 amino acids long. The CDR3 DNA is TGTGCCAGCAAGTCCCCCAGGGGACTAGCGGGGGACCGCACAGATACGCAGTATTTT. Residues: CASKSPRGLAGDRTDTQYF.

The chain carries TRBV15 and TRBJ2-1; D remains unclear. The CDR3 is 13 amino acids. V lost 4 bases and J 5 bases, leaving 9 bases between the germline ends. CDR1 LNHNV and CDR2 YYDKDF come from the germline V gene (reference sequence). DNA of the CDR3: TGTGCCACCAGCATAAGACCTGACAATGAGCAGTTCTTC. Residues: CATSIRPDNEQFF.

With respect to this clonotype: Given a much more abundant clone one base away, this may be a read error. V and J are TRBV20-1 and TRBJ1-4; maybe TRBD1 (5 bases). The length of the CDR3 is 17 residues. The germline gives CDR1 DFQATT, CDR2 SNEGSKA (reference sequence). The DNA of the CDR3 is TGCGGTGCTAGAGACTCTCGGGGGGTTGCAACTAATGAAAAACTGTTTTTT. It yields the protein CGARDSRGVATNEKLFF.